Listed below are T cell receptor beta chains from one sample, sequenced in a study of cytomegalovirus exposure and HLA in healthy donors. Sequencing used immunoSEQ multiplex PCR; TCRdb keeps in-frame clones, though not all of them. The sample lists more than 90,000 clones, around three quarters occurring once. Sequencing input: PBMCs. The receptors derive from a young woman in good health and CMV-seropositive. Both conserved end residues are part of each CDR3. D genes are given only for firm matches. Some rows have no size entry. The others give once, few or many, or a class for an expanded clone.

>TRBV27|NA|TRBJ1-5|NA
CASSLFRGAGDQPQHF
TGTGCCAGCAGTTTATTTCGGGGCGCGGGAGATCAGCCCCAGCATTTT
>TRBV9|NA|TRBJ2-2|NA
CASSVELQLTGELFF
TGTGCCAGCAGCGTAGAGCTACAGCTCACCGGGGAGCTGTTTTTT
>TRBV18|once|TRBJ2-7|TRBD1
CASSPPGTAFSYEQYF
TGTGCCAGCTCACCACCCGGGACAGCTTTCTCCTACGAGCAGTACTTC
>TRBV5-1|NA|TRBJ2-1|TRBD1
CASSRDSNNEQFF
TGCGCCAGCAGCCGGGACAGTAACAATGAGCAGTTCTTC
>TRBV7-2|NA|TRBJ2-3|TRBD2
CASSLEGSMREGRGDTQYF
TGTGCCAGCAGCTTAGAAGGTAGTATGCGGGAGGGCCGAGGAGATACGCAGTATTTT
>TRBV6-6|NA|TRBJ1-1|NA
CASSYSRGNTEAFF
TGTGCCAGCAGTTACTCGCGGGGGAACACTGAAGCTTTCTTT
>TRBV4-1|NA|TRBJ2-1|NA
CASSQDQSRDTKRPGQFF
TGCGCCAGCAGCCAAGATCAGAGCCGGGACACGAAGCGCCCGGGGCAGTTCTTC
>TRBV14|NA|TRBJ2-2|TRBD2
CASRTSGSTGELFF
TGTGCCAGTCGGACTAGCGGTTCTACCGGGGAGCTGTTTTTT
>TRBV5-6|NA|TRBJ1-5|NA
CASSLLARGNQPQHF
TGTGCCAGCAGCTTGCTGGCTCGAGGGAATCAGCCCCAGCATTTT
>TRBV6-1|NA|TRBJ1-1|NA
CASTLNSGTEAFF
TGTGCCAGCACCTTAAACAGTGGCACTGAAGCTTTCTTT
>TRBV5-1|NA|TRBJ2-5|NA
CASSLRTSQETQYF
TGCGCCAGCAGCTTGAGAACGAGCCAAGAGACCCAGTACTTC
>TRBV2|few|TRBJ2-4|TRBD1
CASSDYRGPLAKNIQYF
TGTGCCAGCAGTGACTACAGGGGACCACTAGCCAAAAACATTCAGTACTTC
>TRBV5-4|NA|TRBJ1-2|TRBD1
CASSVGTGGDGYTF
TGTGCCAGCAGCGTCGGGACAGGGGGGGATGGCTACACCTTC
>TRBV30|NA|TRBJ1-6|NA
CAWSLVQGSNSPLHF
TGTGCCTGGAGTCTGGTGCAGGGGTCGAATTCACCCCTCCACTTT
>TRBV19|few|TRBJ2-7|NA
CASSIGSDEQYF
TGTGCCAGTAGTATAGGTTCGGACGAGCAGTACTTC